This paragraph covers one TCR beta chain sequence. Antigen unknown. RNA was extracted and reverse transcribed into cDNA as the sequencing template. Method: immunoSEQ multiplex PCR; TCRdb's copy keeps in-frame clones and lacks some. The data contain 250,000 to 350,000 clones, about 62% of them singletons. This specimen belongs to a study of CD8+ T cells in alopecia areata. CDR3 length: 14 amino acids. Germline assignment: CDR1 SGHRS and CDR2 YFSETQ. V lost 4 bases to trimming and J lost 2 bases, with 12 bases between them. General study results and limits: Tofacitinib yielded significantly lower scalp clonality and fewer expanded CD8+ clones among the top 100.

The treatment denotes: oral pan-JAK inhibitor, 5-10 mg twice daily. The receptor comes from a human donor with alopecia areata. The specimen comprised CD4+ T cells sorted from blood, sampled at approximately week 51, from a patient treated with tofacitinib. The rearrangement links TRBV5-1 to TRBJ1-2; perhaps TRBD1 as D (5 bases). CDR3 sequence (DNA): TGCGCCAGCAGCCCGGGACTGTCAAACTATGGCTACACCTTC. It encodes CASSPGLSNYGYTF.